The entry below describes one T cell receptor beta chain. What it binds is not known. cDNA reverse transcribed from extracted RNA served as the sequencing template. Using immunoSEQ multiplex PCR, the repertoire was profiled, and TCRdb retains in-frame clones only, with some absent. This sample yields about 200,000 clones, of which about 65% are seen a single time; roughly 1.3% belongs to the top ten. Noted treatment: oral pan-JAK inhibitor, 5-10 mg twice daily. Sorted out of PBMCs were CD4+ T cells and CD8+ T cells. The data derive from a study of CD8+ T cells in alopecia areata. Study conclusions and caveats: Clonality exceeded that of normal scalp in lesional scalp, most notably in alopecia totalis/universalis.

V lost 7 bases and J 7 bases, leaving 16 bases between the germline ends. This CDR3 spans 13 amino acids. CDR1 and CDR2 (germline): LNHDA, SQIVND (reference sequence). Sequences were derived from CD4+ T cells sorted from blood, sampled at roughly week 49, from a patient treated with tofacitinib. This chain uses TRBV19 with TRBJ1-1; D not resolved. The sequence was obtained from a human donor with alopecia areata. The CDR3 is CASTPDHKYEAFF. The CDR3 nucleotides are TGTGCCAGTACTCCGGACCACAAATATGAAGCTTTCTTT.